The TCR beta chain under discussion was sequenced for a study of cytomegalovirus exposure and HLA in healthy donors. General observations from the study: The classifier reportedly diagnosed cytomegalovirus status with high sensitivity and specificity. A few chains tied to CMV proved CMV antigen-specific in vitro. It emerged from a later analysis that several of the most significant clusters appeared to be linked to common viral pathogens.

Of note for this clone: As yet, its antigen is unknown. At one end, the junction sequence differs from germline, possibly due to a read error. In the same sample, other DNA sequences code for this CDR3.

Looked up from germline, CDR1 is SEHNR and CDR2 is FQNEAQ (reference sequence). This CDR3 has 17 amino acids. 60 Vbeta and 13 Jbeta primers were used in PCR. Generated by immunoSEQ multiplex PCR, the TCRdb table keeps only in-frame clones and is missing some. The table lists some 150,000 clones, approximately 64% of them singletons. Input material: PBMCs. The genes are TRBV7-9 and TRBJ2-3; the D gene is possibly TRBD2 (7 bases). This sequence originates from a woman in her thirties or forties in good health and CMV-seronegative. The CDR3 sequence: CASRSTGRGRHTDTQYF. For the CDR3, the DNA is TGCGCCAGCAGGTCAACAGGGAGGGGACGACACACAGATACGCAGTATTTT. The full variable domain, rest sourced from reference TRBV7-9 and TRBJ2-3, is DTGVSQNPRHKITKRGQNVTFRCDPISEHNRLYWYRQTLGQGPEFLTYFQNEAQLEKSRLLSDRFSAERPKGSFSTLEIQRTEQGDSAMYLCASRSTGRGRHTDTQYFGPGTRLTVL.